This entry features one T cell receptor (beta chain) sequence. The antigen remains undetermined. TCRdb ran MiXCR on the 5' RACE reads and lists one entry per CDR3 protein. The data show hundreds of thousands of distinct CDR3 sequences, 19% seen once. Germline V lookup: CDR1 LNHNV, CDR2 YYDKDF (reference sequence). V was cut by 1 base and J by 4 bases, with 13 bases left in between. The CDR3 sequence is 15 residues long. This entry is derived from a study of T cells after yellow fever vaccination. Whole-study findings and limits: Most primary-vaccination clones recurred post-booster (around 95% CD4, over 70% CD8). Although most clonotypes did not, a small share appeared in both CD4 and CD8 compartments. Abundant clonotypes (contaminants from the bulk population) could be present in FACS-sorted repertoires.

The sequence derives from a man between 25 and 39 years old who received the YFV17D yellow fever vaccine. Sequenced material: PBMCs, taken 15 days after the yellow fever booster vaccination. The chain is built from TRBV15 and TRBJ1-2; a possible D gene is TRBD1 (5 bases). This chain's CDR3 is CATSRAQGGSYGYTF. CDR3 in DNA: TGTGCCACCAGCAGAGCCCAGGGTGGAAGCTATGGCTACACCTTC.